These T cell receptor beta chains were read from a single sample in a study of cytomegalovirus exposure and HLA in healthy donors. The table came from immunoSEQ multiplex PCR; TCRdb's copy has only in-frame clones and leaves some out. The sample shows around 180,000 clones, 65% to 85% of them seen only once. What was sequenced was PBMCs. The receptors shown here come from a male donor in good health and CMV-seronegative. Both conserved end residues are part of each CDR3. The D gene is left open where the match is weak. Only some rows state a clone size, as once, few, many or a class for expanded clones.

clone_size | j_call | v_call | d_call | cdr3_aa | cdr3_nt
. | TRBJ1-4 | TRBV29-1 | . | CSVEDVSRGEKLFF | TGCAGCGTTGAAGATGTCAGCCGGGGTGAAAAACTGTTTTTT
. | TRBJ2-7 | TRBV6-1 | . | CASRAPLAGIYEQYF | TGTGCCAGCAGGGCGCCTTTGGCGGGGATCTACGAGCAGTACTTC
. | TRBJ2-5 | TRBV5-6 | TRBD2 | CASSLASGPQETQYF | TGTGCCAGCAGCTTGGCTAGCGGGCCCCAAGAGACCCAGTACTTC
. | TRBJ1-2 | TRBV4-3 | . | CASSQETGYGYTF | TGCGCCAGCAGCCAAGAAACAGGTTATGGCTACACCTTC
. | TRBJ1-2 | TRBV5-1 | TRBD1 | CASSLAQGTGGYTF | TGCGCCAGCAGCTTGGCACAGGGGACGGGTGGCTACACCTTC
. | TRBJ2-2 | TRBV7-9 | TRBD1 | CASSWNRGSNTGELFF | TGTGCCAGCAGCTGGAACAGGGGGTCGAACACCGGGGAGCTGTTTTTT
. | TRBJ2-5 | TRBV5-6 | . | CASSLWGTKEYF | TGTGCCAGCAGCTTGTGGGGGACAAAGGAGTACTTC
few | TRBJ2-1 | TRBV12-5 | TRBD1 | CASGNGQGYNEQFF | TGTGCTAGTGGTAACGGACAGGGCTACAATGAGCAGTTCTTC
. | TRBJ2-7 | TRBV5-1 | . | CASSQLMTSSRDEQYF | TGCGCCAGCAGCCAACTAATGACTAGTTCGCGCGACGAGCAGTACTTC
few | TRBJ2-7 | TRBV6-4 | TRBD2 | CASRMGLAGVSSYEQYF | TGTGCCAGCAGAATGGGACTAGCGGGAGTCAGCTCCTACGAGCAGTACTTC
. | TRBJ2-7 | TRBV27 | TRBD1 | CASSYRGFYEQYF | TGTGCCAGCAGTTACAGGGGGTTCTACGAGCAGTACTTC
. | TRBJ2-2 | TRBV2 | TRBD2 | CASSDTLGLARGGELFF | TGTGCCAGCAGTGATACTTTAGGACTAGCCCGGGGCGGGGAGCTGTTTTTT
. | TRBJ2-3 | TRBV29-1 | . | CSVATSSDTQYF | TGCAGCGTAGCGACTAGTTCGGATACGCAGTATTTT
. | TRBJ2-4 | TRBV27 | . | CASSFSLAKNIQYF | TGTGCCAGCAGTTTTTCACTAGCCAAAAACATTCAGTACTTC